This T cell receptor beta chain was recorded in a study of long-term antiretroviral therapy in people with HIV. CDR3 length equals 15 residues. V was shortened by 0 bases and J by 1 base, with 8 bases between the two germline ends. Germline-derived CDR1 and CDR2 are KGHSH and LQKENI. immunoSEQ v3.0 was run at survey level. Only in-frame clones appear in the TCRdb table, and some are missing; sequencing was by immunoSEQ multiplex PCR. The data contain over 15,000 clones, around 80% of them singletons. The sample consisted of unsorted PBMCs, taken 0.5 years before starting antiretroviral therapy. This sequence joins TRBV18 and TRBJ2-3; D uncertain. The receptor comes from a woman between 45 and 65 years old with HIV. CDR3 in DNA: TGTGCCAGCTCACCACCACGAGACGGCACAGATACGCAGTATTTT. Protein product: CASSPPRDGTDTQYF.